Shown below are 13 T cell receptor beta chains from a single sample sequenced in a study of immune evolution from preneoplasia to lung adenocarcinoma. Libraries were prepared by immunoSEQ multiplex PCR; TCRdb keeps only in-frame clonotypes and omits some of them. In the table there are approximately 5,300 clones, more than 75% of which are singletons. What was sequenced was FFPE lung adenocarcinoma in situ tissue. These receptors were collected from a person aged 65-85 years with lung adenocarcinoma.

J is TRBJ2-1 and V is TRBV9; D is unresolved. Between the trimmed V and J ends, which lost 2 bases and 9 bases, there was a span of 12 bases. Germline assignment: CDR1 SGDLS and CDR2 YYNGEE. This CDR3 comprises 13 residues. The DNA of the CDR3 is TGTGCCAGCAGCGTCGACCTTTTCGGTGAGCAGTTCTTC. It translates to CASSVDLFGEQFF. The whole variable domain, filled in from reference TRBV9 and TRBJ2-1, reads DSGVTQTPKHLITATGQRVTLRCSPRSGDLSVYWYQQSLDQGLQFLIQYYNGEERAKGNILERFSAQQFPDLHSELNLSSLELGDSALYFCASSVDLFGEQFFGPGTRLTVL.

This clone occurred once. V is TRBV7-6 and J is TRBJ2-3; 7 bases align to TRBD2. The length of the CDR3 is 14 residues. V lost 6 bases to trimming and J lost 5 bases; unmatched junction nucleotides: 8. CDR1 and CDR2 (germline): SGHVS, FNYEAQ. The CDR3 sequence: CASRGGTRLDTQYF. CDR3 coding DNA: TGTGCCAGCAGGGGGGGGACCCGCCTAGATACGCAGTATTTT.

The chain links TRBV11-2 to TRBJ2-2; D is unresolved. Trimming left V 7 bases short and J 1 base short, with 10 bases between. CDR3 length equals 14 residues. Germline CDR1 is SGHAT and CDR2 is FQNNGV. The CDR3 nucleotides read TGTGCCAGCATGCTCGGCGTGAACACCGGGGAGCTGTTTTTT. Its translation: CASMLGVNTGELFF. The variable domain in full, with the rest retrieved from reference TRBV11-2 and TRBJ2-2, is EAGVAQSPRYKIIEKRQSVAFWCNPISGHATLYWYQQILGQGPKLLIQFQNNGVVDDSQLPKDRFSAERLKGVDSTLKIQPAKLEDSAVYLCASMLGVNTGELFFGEGSRLTVL.

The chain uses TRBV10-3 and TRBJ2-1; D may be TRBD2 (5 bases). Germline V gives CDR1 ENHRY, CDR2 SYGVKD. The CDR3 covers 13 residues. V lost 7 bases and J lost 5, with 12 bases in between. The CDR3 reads CAINPGLNNEQFF. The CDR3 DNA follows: TGTGCCATCAACCCAGGACTGAACAATGAGCAGTTCTTC.

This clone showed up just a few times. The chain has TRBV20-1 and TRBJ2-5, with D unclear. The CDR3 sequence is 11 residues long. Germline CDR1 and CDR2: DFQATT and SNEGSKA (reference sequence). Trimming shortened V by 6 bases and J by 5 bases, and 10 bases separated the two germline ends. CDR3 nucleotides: TGCAGTGCCGCGCCCGTGGAGACCCAGTACTTC. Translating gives CSAAPVETQYF.

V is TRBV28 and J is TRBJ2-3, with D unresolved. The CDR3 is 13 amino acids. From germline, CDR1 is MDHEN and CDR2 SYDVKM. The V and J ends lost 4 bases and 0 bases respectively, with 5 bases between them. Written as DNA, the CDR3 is TGTGCCAGCAGTTACACGAGCACAGATACGCAGTATTTT. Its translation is CASSYTSTDTQYF.

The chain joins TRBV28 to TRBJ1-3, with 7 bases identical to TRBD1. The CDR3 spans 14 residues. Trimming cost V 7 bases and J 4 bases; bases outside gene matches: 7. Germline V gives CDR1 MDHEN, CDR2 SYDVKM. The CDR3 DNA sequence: TGTGCCAGCACCGATACAGGGGCCGGAAACACCATATATTTT. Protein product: CASTDTGAGNTIYF.

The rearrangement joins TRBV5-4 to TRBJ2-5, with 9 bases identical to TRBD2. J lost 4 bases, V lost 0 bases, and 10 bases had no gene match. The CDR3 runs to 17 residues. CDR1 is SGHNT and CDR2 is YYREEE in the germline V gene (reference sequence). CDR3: CASSLGGGRAGLETQYF. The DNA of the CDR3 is TGTGCCAGCAGCTTGGGTGGCGGGAGGGCAGGTTTAGAGACCCAGTACTTC.

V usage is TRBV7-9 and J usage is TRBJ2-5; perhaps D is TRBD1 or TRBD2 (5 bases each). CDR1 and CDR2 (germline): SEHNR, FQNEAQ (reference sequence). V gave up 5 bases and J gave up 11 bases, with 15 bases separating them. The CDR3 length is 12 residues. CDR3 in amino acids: CASSPTAREQYF. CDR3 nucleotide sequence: TGTGCCAGCAGCCCGACAGCCAGGGAGCAGTACTTC.

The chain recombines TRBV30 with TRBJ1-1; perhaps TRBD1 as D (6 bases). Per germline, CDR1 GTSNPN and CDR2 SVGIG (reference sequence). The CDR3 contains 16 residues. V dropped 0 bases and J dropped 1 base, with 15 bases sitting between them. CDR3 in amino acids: CAWSVGWGLGNTEAFF. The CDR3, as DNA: TGTGCCTGGAGTGTAGGATGGGGGCTCGGGAACACTGAAGCTTTCTTT.

CDR3 residues: CSPQARNEQFF. CDR3 coding DNA: TGCAGTCCCCAGGCGAGGAATGAGCAGTTCTTC. The chain employs TRBV20-1 and TRBJ2-1; D is unresolved. CDR1 DFQATT and CDR2 SNEGSKA come from the germline V gene (reference sequence). V lost 8 bases, J lost 7 bases, and 12 bases lay in between. CDR3 length equals 11 residues.

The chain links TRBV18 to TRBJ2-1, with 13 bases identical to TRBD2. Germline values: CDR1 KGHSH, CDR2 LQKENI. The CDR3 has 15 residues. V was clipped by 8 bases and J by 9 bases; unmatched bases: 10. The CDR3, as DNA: TGTGCCAGCGGAGTCGGGACTAGCGGGAAGGTTGAGCAGTTCTTC. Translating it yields CASGVGTSGKVEQFF.

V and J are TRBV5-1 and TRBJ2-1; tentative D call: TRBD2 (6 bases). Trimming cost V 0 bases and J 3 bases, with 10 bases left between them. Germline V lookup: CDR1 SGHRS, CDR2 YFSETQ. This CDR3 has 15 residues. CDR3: CASSLVPGDYNEQFF. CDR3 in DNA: TGCGCCAGCAGCTTGGTCCCGGGAGACTACAATGAGCAGTTCTTC.